These 30 T cell receptor beta chains were all obtained from the same sample, sequenced in a study of cytotoxic CD8 clonotypes in ibrutinib-treated CLL. Libraries were prepared by immunoSEQ multiplex PCR; TCRdb keeps only in-frame clonotypes and omits some of them. Counted here are about 250,000 clones, around 70% occurring once; the ten biggest clones make up just over 15%. The material was PBMCs, obtained after 24 months of ibrutinib treatment. The receptors originated from a human donor with chronic lymphocytic leukemia.

The chain carries TRBV28 and TRBJ1-3, with D possibly being TRBD1 (5 bases). CDR1 MDHEN and CDR2 SYDVKM come from the germline V gene. This CDR3 has 14 residues. The V and J ends lost 3 bases and 4 bases respectively, with 10 bases between them. CDR3 bases: TGTGCCAGCAGTTTTTCAGGGAACGGAAACACCATATATTTT. Encoded protein: CASSFSGNGNTIYF.

This clone was detected ten times or more. The V call is TRBV6-1, the J call TRBJ1-5; tentative D call: TRBD1 (6 bases). This CDR3 has 12 residues. The V and J ends lost 6 bases and 16 bases respectively, with 19 bases between them. Germline V lookup: CDR1 MNHNS, CDR2 SASEGT. The CDR3 here is CASSPTGHSVHF. In DNA form, the CDR3 reads TGTGCCAGCAGCCCGACGGGACACTCAGTTCATTTT.

Comment on this clone: Distinct nucleotide sequences in the sample also encode this CDR3. This chain joins TRBV28 and TRBJ2-5; D is ambiguous. Germline V gene lookup returns CDR1 MDHEN and CDR2 SYDVKM. This CDR3 contains 12 residues. V was cut by 3 bases and J by 1 base, with 3 bases left in between. The chain's CDR3 is CASSLSQETQYF. The CDR3 bases are TGTGCCAGCAGTTTGAGCCAAGAGACCCAGTACTTC. Full variable domain (outside the CDR3, taken from reference TRBV28 and TRBJ2-5): DVKVTQSSRYLVKRTGEKVFLECVQDMDHENMFWYRQDPGLGLRLIYFSYDVKMKEKGDIPEGYSVSREKKERFSLILESASTNQTSMYLCASSLSQETQYFGPGTRLLVL.

This clone was detected a few times. The rearrangement uses TRBV19 and TRBJ1-3; D is uncertain. Deletions cut 4 bases from V and 2 bases from J, with 6 bases between. There are 13 residues in the CDR3. From germline, CDR1 is LNHDA and CDR2 SQIVND (reference sequence). CDR3 sequence reads: CASSNQAGNTIYF. CDR3 DNA sequence: TGTGCCAGTAGTAACCAGGCTGGAAACACCATATATTTT.

The rearrangement joins TRBV7-3 to TRBJ2-2, with no clear D. The CDR3 loop spans 15 amino acids. Germline values: CDR1 SGHTA, CDR2 FQGTGA. Trimming removed 2 bases at V and 0 bases at J, with 7 bases between. The chain's CDR3 is CASSLLAANTGELFF. The CDR3 DNA is TGTGCCAGCAGCTTACTCGCCGCGAACACCGGGGAGCTGTTTTTT.

The chain uses TRBV19 and TRBJ2-7; tentative D call: TRBD2 (6 bases). Looked up from germline, CDR1 is LNHDA and CDR2 is SQIVND (reference sequence). Trimming removed 3 bases from V and 2 bases from J, with 14 bases in between. The CDR3 has 15 residues. Here the CDR3 DNA reads TGTGCCAGTAGTATGGATCCTGGAGGGACCTACGAGCAGTACTTC. It translates to CASSMDPGGTYEQYF.

This clone was seen once. The V gene is TRBV9, the J gene TRBJ2-7, with TRBD1 matching over 8 bases. The CDR3 is 14 amino acids. V was pared by 4 bases and J by 3 bases, with 6 bases of the junction left unmatched. The germline gives CDR1 SGDLS, CDR2 YYNGEE. This CDR3 reads CASSLRTGNYEQYF. The CDR3 DNA follows: TGTGCCAGCAGCTTACGGACAGGGAACTACGAGCAGTACTTC.

The CDR3 DNA sequence: TGTGCCAGCACCGCGGACAGGGGGCGAATCGGGGAGCTGTTTTTT. It codes for CASTADRGRIGELFF. The chain employs TRBV9 and TRBJ2-2; 11 bases agree with TRBD1. Germline CDR1 SGDLS, CDR2 YYNGEE. This CDR3 comprises 15 residues. V lost 6 bases and J lost 7; bases outside the gene matches: 8.

V gene TRBV19 combines with J gene TRBJ2-7, with D perhaps assigned TRBD1 or TRBD2 (5 bases each). Per the germline V gene, CDR1 is LNHDA and CDR2 is SQIVND (reference sequence). This CDR3 comprises 15 residues. V lost 1 base and J 3 bases, leaving 13 bases between the germline ends. The CDR3 bases are TGTGCCAGTAGTATAGGTGTCGGGGCAGGCTACGAGCAGTACTTC. Translating gives CASSIGVGAGYEQYF.

This clone was found a few times. This chain joins TRBV9 and TRBJ2-3; 8 nucleotides align to TRBD2. This CDR3 has 12 amino acids. Losses at the gene ends were 3 bases for V and 7 bases for J; bases not matched to a gene: 1. The germline V gene encodes CDR1 SGDLS and CDR2 YYNGEE. The CDR3 DNA reads as TGTGCCAGCAGCGGTAGCGGGAATACGCAGTATTTT. Amino acids: CASSGSGNTQYF.

J is TRBJ2-2 and V is TRBV28; D is unresolved. V lost 2 bases, J lost 1 base, and 11 bases lay in between. Germline values: CDR1 MDHEN, CDR2 SYDVKM. The CDR3 is made up of 16 amino acids. The CDR3 sequence: CASSLVSRGNTGELFF. The CDR3 DNA follows: TGTGCCAGCAGTTTAGTCAGCCGAGGGAACACCGGGGAGCTGTTTTTT.

This chain connects TRBV6-4 to TRBJ2-7, with TRBD2 matching 7 bases. CDR1 and CDR2 (germline): MRHNA, SNTAGT. The V segment lost 5 bases and the J segment 0 bases; nucleotides outside the gene matches: 7. This CDR3 has 15 residues. This CDR3 reads CASSKELASSYEQYF. In DNA form, the CDR3 reads TGTGCCAGCAGTAAGGAACTAGCGAGCTCCTACGAGCAGTACTTC.

J is TRBJ2-7 and V is TRBV5-5, with 7 bases that match TRBD1. The CDR3 is 15 residues long. V lost 5 bases and J lost 4; bases outside the gene matches: 12. Germline-derived CDR1 and CDR2 are SGHKS and YYEKEE (reference sequence). CDR3 residues: CASRPEGQKSYEQYF. CDR3 nucleotides: TGTGCCAGCAGGCCTGAGGGACAGAAGTCTTACGAGCAGTACTTC.

This chain joins TRBV15 and TRBJ1-5; D not certain. Germline CDR1 and CDR2: LNHNV and YYDKDF (reference sequence). Trimming stripped 0 bases from V and 8 bases from J, with 8 bases between. CDR3 length equals 13 residues. The CDR3 loop is CATSRDYGEPQHF. The CDR3 region has the DNA TGTGCCACCAGCAGAGATTATGGTGAGCCCCAGCATTTT.

This rearrangement joins TRBV10-3 to TRBJ2-5; a weak D match, TRBD2 (6 bases). The CDR3 sequence is 12 residues long. Trimming pared 10 bases from V and 2 bases from J, leaving 11 bases between. The germline V gene encodes CDR1 ENHRY and CDR2 SYGVKD. Here the CDR3 reads CARVAVQETQYF. The CDR3 DNA reads as TGTGCCAGAGTAGCGGTACAAGAGACCCAGTACTTC.

In this sample, this clone turned up once. The rearrangement uses TRBV29-1 and TRBJ2-3; TRBD1 matches at 7 bases. V was pared by 7 bases and J by 4 bases, with 11 bases of the junction left unmatched. CDR3 size: 14 residues. CDR1 and CDR2 (germline): SQVTM, ANQGSEA. Here the CDR3 DNA reads TGCAGCGGACAGGGAGCCGGTGATGCAGATACGCAGTATTTT. This encodes CSGQGAGDADTQYF.

In its sample, this clone was seen a few times. The chain couples TRBV6-5 to TRBJ2-7; perhaps D is TRBD1 or TRBD2 (5 bases each). The CDR3 loop spans 13 amino acids. Germline lookup yields CDR1 MNHEY and CDR2 SVGAGI. The germline V and J ends were trimmed by 6 bases and 4 bases, with 13 bases remaining between them. Here the CDR3 reads CASRKGPDYEQYF. For the CDR3, the DNA is TGTGCCAGCAGAAAGGGACCCGATTACGAGCAGTACTTC.

The V and J genes are TRBV6-1 and TRBJ2-7; possibly TRBD1 for D (5 bases). Germline assignment: CDR1 MNHNS and CDR2 SASEGT. The V end lost 4 bases, the J end lost 4 bases, and 11 bases lay between the germline ends. The CDR3 has 13 residues. The CDR3 sequence is CASSVRVAYEQYF. The CDR3 bases are TGTGCCAGCAGTGTCAGGGTTGCATACGAGCAGTACTTC.

The V and J genes are TRBV7-2 and TRBJ2-7; 9 nucleotides match TRBD1. V trimming: 3 bases; J trimming: 5 bases; junction bases outside the gene matches: 5. The germline CDR1 and CDR2 sequences are SGHTA and FQGNSA. The CDR3 is made up of 14 amino acids. This chain's CDR3 is CASSLQTGGNEQYF. CDR3 in DNA: TGTGCCAGCAGCTTGCAAACAGGGGGCAACGAGCAGTACTTC.

The chain couples TRBV2 to TRBJ1-2; no clear D gene. V was cut by 5 bases and J by 4 bases, with 11 bases left in between. Germline-derived CDR1 and CDR2 are SNHLY and FYNNEI. The CDR3 is made up of 13 amino acids. CDR3 nucleotides: TGTGCCAGCAGTTCGACGGAGATCTATGGCTACACCTTC. Residues: CASSSTEIYGYTF. The whole variable domain, remainder taken from reference TRBV2 and TRBJ1-2, is EPEVTQTPSHQVTQMGQEVILRCVPISNHLYFYWYRQILGQKVEFLVSFYNNEISEKSEIFDDQFSVERPDGSNFTLKIRSTKLEDSAMYFCASSSTEIYGYTFGSGTRLTVV.

The V and J genes are TRBV4-2 and TRBJ2-5; 14 bases align to TRBD2. CDR1 and CDR2 (germline): LGHNA, YNFKEQ. The CDR3 extends over 18 amino acids. The V and J ends lost 5 bases and 1 base, in that order; junction bases with no gene match: 9. The CDR3 DNA is TGTGCCAGCAGCTTTCGACTAGCGGGAGGGGGGTCCCAAGAGACCCAGTACTTC. Translation: CASSFRLAGGGSQETQYF.

This rearrangement joins TRBV28 to TRBJ1-1; 10 bases line up with TRBD1. The CDR3 sequence is 14 residues long. V was pared by 10 bases and J by 3 bases, with 8 bases of the junction left unmatched. CDR1 is MDHEN, CDR2 SYDVKM, per germline. The CDR3 region is CATLTGGKDTEAFF. CDR3 in DNA: TGTGCCACCTTGACAGGGGGCAAGGACACTGAAGCTTTCTTT.

The V gene is TRBV2, the J gene TRBJ1-1; D is unclear. The CDR3 length is 14 residues. V lost 7 bases, J lost 3 bases, and 15 bases lay in between. CDR1 SNHLY and CDR2 FYNNEI come from the germline V gene. The CDR3 loop reads CASNGQLRDTEAFF. The CDR3 DNA reads as TGTGCCAGCAATGGCCAATTGAGGGACACTGAAGCTTTCTTT.

The sample holds one count of this clone. This chain joins TRBV19 and TRBJ2-1; 10 positions match TRBD2. Germline CDR1 and CDR2: LNHDA and SQIVND (reference sequence). V gave up 2 bases and J gave up 7 bases; unmatched junction bases: 5. The CDR3 extends over 15 amino acids. CDR3 DNA: TGTGCCAGTAGTATAAGCGGGAGGGCCCCAAATGAGCAGTTCTTC. Translated, it gives CASSISGRAPNEQFF.

The chain recombines TRBV21-1 with TRBJ2-5; no DNA check was done on the table's D call, TRBD2. TRBV21-1 is a listed pseudogene. This CDR3 contains 14 residues. CDR3 region: CASSQRGLRETQYF. CDR3 DNA sequence: TGTGCCAGCAGCCAGAGGGGACTGAGGGAGACCCAGTACTTC.

The chain links TRBV28 to TRBJ2-7; D call uncertain. V lost 5 bases to trimming and J lost 4 bases, with 9 bases between them. Germline V lookup: CDR1 MDHEN, CDR2 SYDVKM. This CDR3 region has 12 residues. This CDR3 reads CASSQKPYEQYF. CDR3 nucleotide sequence: TGTGCCAGCAGTCAGAAGCCTTACGAGCAGTACTTC.

The chain joins TRBV28 to TRBJ2-7; D possibly matches TRBD1 or TRBD2 (5 bases each). Germline CDR1 reads MDHEN; CDR2 reads SYDVKM. Trimming stripped 3 bases from V and 5 bases from J, with 11 bases between. The length of the CDR3 is 13 residues. The CDR3 reads CASSFEGLNEQYF. CDR3 nucleotides: TGTGCCAGCAGTTTCGAGGGGCTGAACGAGCAGTACTTC.

This clone has a single count. This sequence joins TRBV4-2 and TRBJ2-7, with TRBD2 identical over 7 bases. V gave up 4 bases and J gave up 4 bases; unmatched junction bases: 7. The CDR3 has 14 residues. Germline CDR1 and CDR2: LGHNA and YNFKEQ. CDR3: CASSLRTSSYEQYF. The CDR3 nucleotides are TGTGCCAGCAGCCTCCGGACTAGTTCGTACGAGCAGTACTTC.

This clone was detected a few times. This chain uses TRBV28 with TRBJ1-2; D gene uncertain. This CDR3 contains 12 residues. Germline lookup yields CDR1 MDHEN and CDR2 SYDVKM. The V gene lost 8 bases and the J gene lost 6 bases, with 13 bases spanning the gap. CDR3 DNA: TGTGCCAGCGGCGGCGGGAGGCATGGCTACACCTTC. Translated, it gives CASGGGRHGYTF.

The rearrangement uses TRBV7-3 and TRBJ2-1; TRBD2 aligns across 7 bases. Germline assignment: CDR1 SGHTA and CDR2 FQGTGA. The length of the CDR3 is 16 residues. V lost 2 bases to trimming and J lost 7 bases; unmatched junction nucleotides: 11. In DNA form, the CDR3 reads TGTGCCAGCAGCTTAGTTGGGACGGGAGGAAAGAATGAGCAGTTCTTC. Translating it yields CASSLVGTGGKNEQFF. The whole variable domain, filled in from reference TRBV7-3 and TRBJ2-1, reads GAGVSQTPSNKVTEKGKYVELRCDPISGHTALYWYRQSLGQGPEFLIYFQGTGAADDSGLPNDRFFAVRPEGSVSTLKIQRTERGDSAVYLCASSLVGTGGKNEQFFGPGTRLTVL.